This TCR beta chain emerged from a study of cytomegalovirus exposure and HLA in healthy donors. Whole-study findings and limits: With later analysis, a missense DCLRE1C variant became linked to TCR beta V- and J-gene trimming.

The PCR had 60 Vbeta and 13 Jbeta primers. The repertoire was sequenced with immunoSEQ multiplex PCR; TCRdb's copy has only in-frame clones and lacks some. The data show around 120,000 clones, roughly 80% seen once. As regards this clone: The antigen is undetermined.

This CDR3 has 14 residues. V shed 4 bases and J shed 9 bases, with 17 bases lying between them. Germline lookup yields CDR1 SGHTS and CDR2 YDEGEE. Material for sequencing was PBMCs. The chain uses TRBV5-8 and TRBJ2-1, with a tentative D call TRBD2 (6 bases). This receptor was obtained from a middle-aged woman in good health and CMV-seronegative. CDR3 DNA sequence: TGTGCCAGCAGCCGACTAGAAATAAAGGGTGAGCAGTTCTTC. This gives the protein CASSRLEIKGEQFF.